This TCR beta chain was recovered during a study of Ad26.COV2.S vaccination and SARS-CoV-2 variants. Study overall: Once, or twice with 56 days between doses, Ad26.COV2.S was given intramuscularly. General study points: Placebo recipients and vaccine recipients were similar in non-spike TCR breadth.

TCRdb's table, derived via immunoSEQ multiplex PCR, lists solely in-frame clones and lacks some. The profile covers 400,000 to 450,000 clones, with 75% to 95% appearing a single time and 12% taken by the ten largest. Concerning this clone itself: Its antigen is currently unknown.

The treatment here: 15 to 20 received Ad26.COV2.S at low or high dose, single or two shots; 5 received placebo; per-sample allocation not given. Samples were taken on day 63 after the first vaccine or placebo injection. The V segment lost 6 bases and the J segment 9 bases; nucleotides outside the gene matches: 11. The CDR3 is made up of 14 amino acids. Germline assignment: CDR1 LNHDA and CDR2 SQIVND (reference sequence). Sequencing used peripheral blood, obtained in a trial of Ad26.COV2.S vaccine versus placebo. The receptor was derived from a person between 18 and 65 years old who received the Ad26.COV2.S COVID-19 vaccine or a placebo. This chain links TRBV19 with TRBJ2-1, with 7 nucleotides matching TRBD1. CDR3 in DNA: TGTGCCAGTAGAGTACCCGGGACAGTTATTGAGCAGTTCTTC. This sequence encodes CASRVPGTVIEQFF. Full variable domain (missing parts from reference TRBV19 and TRBJ2-1): DGGITQSPKYLFRKEGQNVTLSCEQNLNHDAMYWYRQDPGQGLRLIYYSQIVNDFQKGDIAEGYSVSREKKESFPLTVTSAQKNPTAFYLCASRVPGTVIEQFFGPGTRLTVL.